Listed below are T cell receptor beta chains from one sample, sequenced in a study of liver allograft versus peripheral blood T cells. In TCRdb, the reads were re-called with MiXCR into one record per CDR3 protein. The data contain over 5,500 distinct CDR3 sequences, approximately 18% of them singletons. Every receptor here comes from a human patient who had a liver transplant. The T cells may partly be graft donor cells. The CDR3 runs from the conserved cysteine through the conserved F or W. The order of the fields is D gene, V gene, J gene, clone size, CDR3 protein, CDR3 DNA. A D gene is named only where the DNA matches it firmly. The listing skips clone size in some rows; elsewhere it reads once, few, many or a size class.

.	TRBV30	TRBJ1-2	.	CAWRGGGWDTF	TGTGCCTGGAGAGGGGGGGGCTGGGACACCTTC
TRBD1	TRBV20-1	TRBJ2-7	.	CSARLGQGYEQYF	TGCAGTGCTAGGCTGGGACAGGGCTACGAGCAGTACTTC
.	TRBV6-2/TRBV6-3	TRBJ1-1	many	CASTQREGRDLEAFF	TGTGCCAGCACCCAGCGGGAGGGAAGGGACTTAGAAGCTTTCTTT
.	TRBV5-4	TRBJ1-2	many	CASSLPPGRSSPYGYTF	TGTGCCAGCAGTTTGCCTCCGGGCAGGTCCTCCCCGTATGGCTACACCTTC
.	TRBV19	TRBJ2-1	many	CASSPPGRISYNEQFF	TGTGCCAGTAGTCCCCCCGGACGTATCTCCTACAATGAGCAGTTCTTC
.	TRBV19	TRBJ1-2	medium-sized	CASSIDLYEDLIYGYTF	TGTGCCAGTAGTATAGATCTTTACGAGGACTTGATCTATGGCTACACCTTC
.	TRBV7-9	TRBJ1-1	few	CASSPWAATEAFF	TGTGCCAGCAGCCCCTGGGCAGCCACTGAAGCTTTCTTT
.	TRBV6-6	TRBJ2-1	many	CASTNISYNEQFF	TGTGCCAGCACCAACATCTCCTACAATGAGCAGTTCTTC
TRBD1	TRBV6-5	TRBJ1-1	.	CTSSQNRQGGIEAFF	TGTACCAGCAGTCAAAACAGACAGGGAGGGATTGAAGCTTTCTTT
.	TRBV29-1	TRBJ2-1	medium-sized	CSVEASQGNEQFF	TGCAGCGTTGAAGCTTCGCAGGGTAATGAGCAGTTCTTC
TRBD1	TRBV6-5	TRBJ1-6	.	CASSRGGRGGNSPLHF	TGTGCCAGCAGCAGGGGGGGGCGGGGAGGTAATTCACCCCTCCACTTT
.	TRBV7-2	TRBJ2-7	many	CASSLIQGGPYEQYF	TGTGCCAGCAGCTTAATCCAGGGAGGTCCCTACGAGCAGTACTTC
.	TRBV13	TRBJ2-7	.	CASSLTTGAHYEQYF	TGTGCCAGCAGCTTAACGACGGGGGCCCACTACGAGCAGTACTTC
TRBD2	TRBV19	TRBJ2-7	once	CASSPGLAPGYEQYF	TGTGCCAGTAGTCCGGGACTAGCGCCAGGCTACGAGCAGTACTTC
TRBD1	TRBV9	TRBJ1-1	many	CASSVSRDRGTEAFF	TGTGCCAGCAGCGTAAGCCGGGACAGGGGCACTGAAGCTTTCTTT
TRBD1	TRBV6-2/TRBV6-3	TRBJ2-2	medium-sized	CASRQGANTGELFF	TGTGCCAGCAGACAGGGGGCGAACACCGGGGAGCTGTTTTTT
.	TRBV6-5	TRBJ1-1	many	CASSYSLLVEAFF	TGTGCCAGCAGTTACTCCCTCTTGGTAGAAGCTTTCTTT
TRBD2	TRBV6-2/TRBV6-3	TRBJ2-1	many	CASKQPAAGGYNEQFF	TGTGCCAGCAAGCAACCCGCAGCGGGGGGTTACAATGAGCAGTTCTTC
.	TRBV7-2	TRBJ1-6	medium-sized	CASSMTASSYNSPLHF	TGTGCCAGCAGCATGACCGCCAGCTCCTATAATTCACCCCTCCACTTT
.	TRBV20-1	TRBJ1-3	.	CSGHAQIGDTYGNTIYF	TGCAGTGGCCACGCCCAGATCGGCGATACTTACGGAAACACCATATATTTT
.	TRBV11-2	TRBJ1-4	few	CASSHPVLDHGEKLFF	TGTGCCAGCAGCCACCCCGTCCTCGACCACGGGGAAAAACTGTTTTTT
TRBD2	TRBV14	TRBJ2-2	few	CASSQGPSSGGVVGELFF	TGTGCCAGCAGCCAAGGTCCCTCTAGCGGGGGGGTTGTCGGGGAGCTGTTTTTT
.	TRBV29-1	TRBJ1-1	medium-sized	CSVEDTLNTEAFF	TGCAGCGTAGAGGACACCCTGAACACTGAAGCTTTCTTT
.	TRBV29-1	TRBJ1-2	medium-sized	CSVEDSQGFPYGYTF	TGCAGCGTTGAAGACAGTCAGGGGTTCCCCTATGGCTACACCTTC
.	TRBV10-2	TRBJ2-3	.	CASSEYGYTDTQYF	TGCGCCAGCAGTGAGTATGGCTACACAGATACGCAGTATTTT
.	TRBV12-3/TRBV12-4	TRBJ2-7	.	CASRGTGNPSYEQYF	TGTGCCAGCAGAGGAACAGGTAACCCCTCCTACGAGCAGTACTTC
.	TRBV7-9	TRBJ1-1	.	CASRAPGNTEAFF	TGTGCCAGCAGGGCCCCTGGGAACACTGAAGCTTTCTTT
.	TRBV30	TRBJ1-1	.	CAWIKATEAFF	TGTGCCTGGATCAAGGCTACTGAAGCTTTCTTT
.	TRBV6-1	TRBJ1-2	many	CASGERLFLYGYTF	TGTGCCAGCGGGGAGCGTCTATTCCTCTATGGCTACACCTTC
.	TRBV7-9	TRBJ1-5	few	CASSPAGQPQHF	TGTGCCAGCAGCCCGGCGGGACAGCCCCAGCATTTT
.	TRBV30	TRBJ2-7	once	CAWREKGTPLGQYF	TGTGCCTGGAGGGAAAAGGGGACCCCCCTTGGTCAGTACTTC
TRBD1	TRBV18	TRBJ1-2	medium-sized	CASSPSTGGYGYTF	TGTGCCAGCTCACCATCGACAGGGGGCTATGGCTACACCTTC
.	TRBV5-6	TRBJ1-4	.	CASSFGMGVAKLFF	TGTGCCAGCAGCTTTGGGATGGGGGTTGCAAAACTGTTTTTT
TRBD2	TRBV7-9	TRBJ2-3	many	CASSRGGPTDTQYF	TGTGCCAGCAGCCGCGGGGGACCCACAGATACGCAGTATTTT
.	TRBV20-1	TRBJ1-4	few	CSAFTATNEKLFF	TGCAGTGCCTTTACTGCAACTAATGAAAAACTGTTTTTT
TRBD1	TRBV3-1	TRBJ1-1	.	CASSQGTGFDTEAFF	TGTGCCAGCAGCCAAGGGACAGGGTTTGACACTGAAGCTTTCTTT
TRBD1	TRBV9	TRBJ2-1	many	CASSVVGGLPSGEQFF	TGTGCCAGCAGCGTAGTAGGGGGCTTACCCTCGGGTGAGCAGTTCTTC
TRBD1	TRBV6-5	TRBJ2-3	.	CASTDRDRGPDTQYF	TGTGCCAGCACCGACCGGGACAGGGGGCCAGATACGCAGTATTTT
TRBD1	TRBV6-5	TRBJ2-2	many	CASSYGTENTGELFF	TGTGCCAGCAGTTATGGGACAGAAAACACCGGGGAGCTGTTTTTT